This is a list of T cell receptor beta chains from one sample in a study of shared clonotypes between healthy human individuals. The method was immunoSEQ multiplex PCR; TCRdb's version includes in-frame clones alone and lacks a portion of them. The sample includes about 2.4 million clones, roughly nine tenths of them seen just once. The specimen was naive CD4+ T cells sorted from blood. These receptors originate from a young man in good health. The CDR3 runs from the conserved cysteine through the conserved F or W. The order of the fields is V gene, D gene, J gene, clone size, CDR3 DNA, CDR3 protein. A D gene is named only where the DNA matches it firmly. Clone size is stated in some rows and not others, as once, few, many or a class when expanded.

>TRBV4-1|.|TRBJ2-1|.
TGCGCCAGCAGCCCCTACCAGCGGAGGGACAATGAGCAGTTCTTC
CASSPYQRRDNEQFF
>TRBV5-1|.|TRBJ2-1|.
TGCGCCAGCAGCCCCCTTGTAACCAGTAACAATGAGCAGTTCTTC
CASSPLVTSNNEQFF
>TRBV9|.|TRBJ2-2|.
TGTGCCAGCAGCCCGGCGGGCGGGGCGAACACCGGGGAGCTGTTTTTT
CASSPAGGANTGELFF
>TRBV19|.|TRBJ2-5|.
TGTGCCAGTAGTACCACTAGGGGGGAGACCCAGTACTTC
CASSTTRGETQYF
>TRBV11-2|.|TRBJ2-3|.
TGTGCCAGCAGACTAGGAACTTTAAGCACAGATACGCAGTATTTT
CASRLGTLSTDTQYF
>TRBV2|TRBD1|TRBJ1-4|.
TGTGCCAGCAGTGACGGGGGACAGCCAACTAATGAAAAACTGTTTTTT
CASSDGGQPTNEKLFF
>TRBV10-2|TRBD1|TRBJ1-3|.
TGCGCCAGCAGTGCGGGACAGGGGGGTGGAAACACCATATATTTT
CASSAGQGGGNTIYF
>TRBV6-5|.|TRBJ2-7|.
TGTGCCACCAGGGCTGTGTCCTACGAGCAGTACTTC
CATRAVSYEQYF
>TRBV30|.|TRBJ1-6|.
TGTGCCTGGAGCCGCGGAACCGGGCTCTATAATTCACCCCTCCACTTT
CAWSRGTGLYNSPLHF
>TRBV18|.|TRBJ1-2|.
TGTGCCAGCTCACCGGACGGCCCTGGTGATGGCTACACCTTC
CASSPDGPGDGYTF
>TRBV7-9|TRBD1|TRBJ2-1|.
TGTGCCAGCAGCTTATCGACAGGGGAGAATGAGCAGTTCTTC
CASSLSTGENEQFF
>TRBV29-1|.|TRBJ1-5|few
TGCAGCGTTGTGGAGGGCAATAGCAATCAGCCCCAGCATTTT
CSVVEGNSNQPQHF
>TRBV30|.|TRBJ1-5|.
TGTGCCTGGAGTGTAGGAGGGTTTGGGCCCCAGCATTTT
CAWSVGGFGPQHF
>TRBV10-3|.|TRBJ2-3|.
TGTGCCAGCAAAGGTACTAGCACAGATACGCAGTATTTT
CASKGTSTDTQYF
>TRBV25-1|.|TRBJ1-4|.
TGTGCCAGCTCCCCGGGGTCTAATGAAAAACTGTTTTTT
CASSPGSNEKLFF
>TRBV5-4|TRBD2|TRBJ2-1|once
TGTGCCAGCAGCCTGGGGACTAGCGGGTTTTACAATGAGCAGTTCTTC
CASSLGTSGFYNEQFF
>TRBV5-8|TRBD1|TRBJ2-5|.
TGTGCCAGCAGCCTAGGACAGGGGACGGCAGAGACCCAGTACTTC
CASSLGQGTAETQYF
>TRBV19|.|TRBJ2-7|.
TGTGCCAGTAGTGGCGGGGCCGAACAGGGGGGGACCTACGAGCAGTACTTC
CASSGGAEQGGTYEQYF
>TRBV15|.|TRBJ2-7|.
TGTGCCACCAGCAGAGACAGGGTAGGGGGTGAGCAGTACTTC
CATSRDRVGGEQYF
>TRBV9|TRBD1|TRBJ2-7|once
TGTGCCAGCAGCGTAGGCACAGGGGGGTCCTACGAGCAGTACTTC
CASSVGTGGSYEQYF
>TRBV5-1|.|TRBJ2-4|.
TGCGCCAGCAGCTTAGGGGACATTCAGTACTTC
CASSLGDIQYF
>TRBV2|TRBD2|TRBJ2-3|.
TGTGCCAGCAGTGGGAGGACTAGCGGGAGGGCCGGCAACACAGATACGCAGTATTTT
CASSGRTSGRAGNTDTQYF
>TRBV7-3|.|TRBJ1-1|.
TGTGCCAGCAGTCAAACAGGGAATACTGAAGCTTTCTTT
CASSQTGNTEAFF
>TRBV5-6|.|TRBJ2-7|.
TGTGCCAGCAGCTTGGAGGGCTACGAGCAGTACTTC
CASSLEGYEQYF
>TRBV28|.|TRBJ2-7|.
TGTGCCAGCAGCCCTACGTCGATCTCCAGGCCCTACGAGCAGTACTTC
CASSPTSISRPYEQYF
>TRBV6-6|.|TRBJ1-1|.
TGTGCCAGCAGTCCGTGGAGGGGAACTGAAGCTTTCTTT
CASSPWRGTEAFF